This T cell receptor (beta chain) was recorded in a study of molecular identifiers for immune sequencing clone quantification. With RNA at 10%, 30% or 50%, naive CD8 libraries came from roughly 20,000 to 1,000,000 sorted cells. Naive CD8 T cells underwent sorting with the CD8+CD4-CCR7+CD45RA+ definition. This CDR3 region has 13 residues. V was shortened by 1 base and J by 2 bases, with 5 bases between the two germline ends. Germline V lookup: CDR1 SGHDN, CDR2 FVKESK. Each CDR3 protein gets one entry after TCRdb re-called the PCR reads with MiXCR. The table has hundreds of thousands of distinct CDR3 sequences, roughly a quarter seen once. In its sample, this clonotype was seen many times.

The chain recombines TRBV14 with TRBJ2-5; D gene ambiguous. The sequence was collected from a human donor in good health. Some libraries in this study had Jurkat cell RNA spiked in. Input material: naive CD8+ T cells from blood, with Jurkat cell RNA spiked in. The subset denotes: FACS-sorted CD8+CD4-CCR7+CD45RA+ naive T cells. The CDR3 DNA reads as TGTGCCAGCAGCCAAGCACAGCAAGAGACCCAGTACTTC. It yields the protein CASSQAQQETQYF. The complete variable domain, with remaining parts taken from reference TRBV14 and TRBJ2-5, reads EAGVTQFPSHSVIEKGQTVTLRCDPISGHDNLYWYRRVMGKEIKFLLHFVKESKQDESGMPNNRFLAERTGGTYSTLKVQPAELEDSGVYFCASSQAQQETQYFGPGTRLLVL.